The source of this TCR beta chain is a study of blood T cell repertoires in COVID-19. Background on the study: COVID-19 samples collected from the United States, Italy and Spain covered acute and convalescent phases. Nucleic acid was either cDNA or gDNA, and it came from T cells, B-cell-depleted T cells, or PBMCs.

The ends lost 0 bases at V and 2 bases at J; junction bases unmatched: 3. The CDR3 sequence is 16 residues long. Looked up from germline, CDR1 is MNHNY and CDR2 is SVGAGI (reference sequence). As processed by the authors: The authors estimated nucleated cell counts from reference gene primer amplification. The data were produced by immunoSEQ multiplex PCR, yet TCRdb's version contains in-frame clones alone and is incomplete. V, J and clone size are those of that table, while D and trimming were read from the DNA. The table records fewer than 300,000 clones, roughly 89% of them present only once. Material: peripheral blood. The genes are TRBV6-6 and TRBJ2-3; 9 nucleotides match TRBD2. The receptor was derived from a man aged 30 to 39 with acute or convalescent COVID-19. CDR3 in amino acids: CASSYSGTSITDTQYF. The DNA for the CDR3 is TGTGCCAGCAGTTACTCGGGGACTAGCATCACAGATACGCAGTATTTT.